One and the same sample provided the 2 T cell receptor beta chains below, sequenced in a study of cytomegalovirus exposure and HLA in healthy donors. The study ran its PCR with 60 Vbeta and 13 Jbeta primers. Libraries were prepared by immunoSEQ multiplex PCR; TCRdb keeps only in-frame clonotypes and omits some of them. Here the sample table reports about 52,000 clones. The sample consisted of PBMCs. The receptor set was obtained from a woman aged 45-60 years in good health and CMV-seropositive.

The J gene is TRBJ1-2, the V gene TRBV28, with 12 nucleotides matching TRBD1. After removal of 2 bases from V and 8 bases from J, the junction contained 9 bases not matched to a gene. This CDR3 comprises 16 residues. Looked up from germline, CDR1 is MDHEN and CDR2 is SYDVKM. CDR3 region: CASSLNRDRGLGGYTF. CDR3 DNA: TGTGCCAGCAGTTTAAACCGGGACAGGGGGCTCGGAGGCTACACCTTC.

CDR3 amino acids: CASSAQGSGRVYNEQFF. The CDR3 bases are TGTGCCAGCAGCGCCCAAGGTAGCGGGAGGGTTTACAATGAGCAGTTCTTC. The chain combines TRBV11-2 with TRBJ2-1, with 11 positions matching TRBD2. From germline, CDR1 is SGHAT and CDR2 FQNNGV. CDR3 size: 17 residues. V was pared by 5 bases and J by 4 bases, with 10 bases of the junction left unmatched.